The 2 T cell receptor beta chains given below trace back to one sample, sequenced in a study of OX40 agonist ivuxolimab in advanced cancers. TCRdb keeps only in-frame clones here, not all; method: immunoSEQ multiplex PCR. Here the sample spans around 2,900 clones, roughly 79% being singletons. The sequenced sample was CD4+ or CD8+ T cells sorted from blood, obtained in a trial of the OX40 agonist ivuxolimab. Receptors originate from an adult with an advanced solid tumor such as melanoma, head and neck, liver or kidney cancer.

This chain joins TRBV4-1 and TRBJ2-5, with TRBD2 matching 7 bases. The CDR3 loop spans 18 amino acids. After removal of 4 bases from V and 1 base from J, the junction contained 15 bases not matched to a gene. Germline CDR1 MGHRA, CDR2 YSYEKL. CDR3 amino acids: CASSPVGLGGGIQETQYF. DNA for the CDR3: TGCGCCAGCAGCCCCGTCGGTCTTGGCGGGGGAATCCAAGAGACCCAGTACTTC.

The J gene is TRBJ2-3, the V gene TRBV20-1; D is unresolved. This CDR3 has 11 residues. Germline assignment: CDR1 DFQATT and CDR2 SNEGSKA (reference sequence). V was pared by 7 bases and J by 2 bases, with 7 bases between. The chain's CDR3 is CSVGFTDTQYF. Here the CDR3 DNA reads TGCAGTGTGGGTTTCACAGATACGCAGTATTTT.